Detailed here is one T cell receptor (beta chain). Its specificity is not known. The length of the CDR3 is 10 residues. The germline gives CDR1 SGHRS, CDR2 YFSETQ. V gave up 1 base and J gave up 8 bases, with 3 bases separating them. This sample is drawn from a study of CD8+ T cells in alopecia areata. General study points: In blood and scalp, many expanded lesional clones persisted during tofacitinib.

The sample's treatment: oral pan-JAK inhibitor, 5-10 mg twice daily. In alopecia areata patients, both lesional scalp punch biopsies and peripheral blood were collected. Reverse transcription of extracted RNA yielded cDNA, which provided the sequencing template. The method was immunoSEQ multiplex PCR; TCRdb's version includes in-frame clones alone and lacks a portion of them. This sample has a few hundred thousand clones, with under 40% found just once. The chain combines TRBV5-1 with TRBJ1-2; D remains unclear. The source material was CD4+ T cells sorted from blood, sampled around week 31, from a patient treated with tofacitinib. This TCR derives from a human donor with alopecia areata. CDR3 in amino acids: CASSLRGYTF. The CDR3, as DNA: TGCGCCAGCAGCTTGCGAGGCTACACCTTC.